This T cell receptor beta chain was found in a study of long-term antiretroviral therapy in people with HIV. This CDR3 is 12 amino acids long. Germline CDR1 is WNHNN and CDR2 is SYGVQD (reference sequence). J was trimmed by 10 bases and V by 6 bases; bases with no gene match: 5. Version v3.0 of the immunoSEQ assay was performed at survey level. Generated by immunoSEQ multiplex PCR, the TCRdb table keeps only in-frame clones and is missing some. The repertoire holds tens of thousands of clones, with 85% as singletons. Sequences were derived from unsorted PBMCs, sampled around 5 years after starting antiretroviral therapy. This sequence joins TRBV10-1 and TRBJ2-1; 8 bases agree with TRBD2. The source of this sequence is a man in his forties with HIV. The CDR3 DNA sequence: TGCGCCAGCAGCGGGGGGGGTTGGGAGCAGTTCTTC. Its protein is CASSGGGWEQFF.